This T cell receptor (beta chain) was identified during a study of cytomegalovirus exposure and HLA in healthy donors. Points from the study as a whole: Later analysis suggested links between common viral pathogens and several top significant clusters. A later analysis linked roughly 17,000 TCR beta sequences to HLA alleles at 0.05 false discovery rate.

This PCR relied on a set of 60 Vbeta primers and 13 Jbeta primers. Measured with immunoSEQ multiplex PCR; TCRdb has only the in-frame clones, and not every one. The sample yields about 90,000 clones, 78% seen once. As concerns this clone: The target antigen is unknown.

Trimming took off 0 bases at V and 7 bases at J, with 13 bases between the two ends. CDR3 size: 14 residues. Germline values: CDR1 SQVTM, CDR2 ANQGSEA. The source of this sequence is a woman in her 40s in good health and CMV-seropositive. Sequences were obtained from PBMCs. The chain uses TRBV29-1 and TRBJ2-1, with D uncertain. The CDR3 coding sequence is TGCAGCGTTGAAGATTGGGCTGACACGAATGAGCAGTTCTTC. The encoded protein is CSVEDWADTNEQFF.